This T cell receptor beta chain derives from a study of blood T cell repertoires in COVID-19. The overall study: Samples representing acute and convalescent COVID-19 were sourced from the United States, Italy and Spain. From T cells, B-cell-depleted T cells, or PBMCs came the material, which was cDNA or gDNA.

Authors' processing steps: Nucleated cell number was recorded as an estimate derived from reference gene primer amplification. Generated by immunoSEQ multiplex PCR, the TCRdb table keeps only in-frame clones and is missing some. That table supplies the V and J calls and clone size; D and trimming were determined from the DNA. The sample includes roughly 75,000 clones, roughly 85% of them seen just once. The CDR3 is 14 amino acids. Germline trimming cut 6 bases from V and 4 bases from J; bases unmatched to any gene: 7. Per the germline V gene, CDR1 is SNHLY and CDR2 is FYNNEI. Enrolment of Seattle patients took place during active infection, and they were followed longitudinally.

The source of this sequence is a man aged 50 to 60 with COVID-19, enrolled during active disease. V is TRBV2 and J is TRBJ2-7; 9 nucleotides match TRBD1. Specimen: peripheral blood. The CDR3 region has the DNA TGTGCCAGCAGCGCGGGGACAGGGATTTACGAGCAGTACTTC. This codes for CASSAGTGIYEQYF.